Below, 5 T cell receptor beta chains from the same sample are listed, as sequenced in a study of regulatory T cells in long-lasting Graves disease. With iRepertoire HTBI primers and Arm-PCR of CDR3 regions, TCR beta libraries were built. A single record per CDR3 protein comes from TCRdb applying MiXCR to the multiplex PCR reads. This sample has under 450,000 distinct CDR3 sequences, with about 25% found just once. Sample time point: persistent/refractory GD, antithyroid drugs over 5 years with positive TRAb. The TCR library was prepared using RNA isolated from PBMCs. The source material was peripheral blood mononuclear cells (PBMCs), sampled when the disease was refractory, from a patient treated with antithyroid drugs. The receptors derive from a female donor with Graves disease.

The chain links TRBV6-5 to TRBJ2-7; TRBD1 might be the D (6 bases). The CDR3 covers 16 residues. Trimming took 2 bases from V and 4 from J, leaving 18 bases between them. Germline-derived CDR1 and CDR2 are MNHEY and SVGAGI. The CDR3 is CASSYPGQSGRYEQYF. CDR3 sequence (DNA): TGTGCCAGCAGTTACCCCGGACAGTCGGGTAGATACGAGCAGTACTTC.

Ten or more counts support this clonotype. The chain combines TRBV6-1 with TRBJ2-5; 7 nucleotides agree with TRBD1. V lost 11 bases and J lost 5; bases outside the gene matches: 5. CDR1 is MNHNS, CDR2 SASEGT, per germline. This CDR3 region has 11 residues. CDR3 sequence (DNA): TGTGCCCGACAGGGTCTTGAGACCCAGTACTTC. Translated, it gives CARQGLETQYF.

V usage is TRBV19 and J usage is TRBJ2-3; TRBD2 matches at 10 bases. V shed 3 bases and J 4 bases; nucleotides not matched to a gene: 4. Germline V CDR1 and CDR2: LNHDA, SQIVND (reference sequence). This CDR3 is 15 amino acids long. In DNA form, the CDR3 reads TGTGCCAGTAGTATGTTTGGGACTAGCGCAGATACGCAGTATTTT. Translated: CASSMFGTSADTQYF.

A few counts support this clonotype. The chain combines TRBV19 with TRBJ2-2; unclear D gene. Germline V gene data show CDR1 as LNHDA and CDR2 as SQIVND (reference sequence). V dropped 4 bases and J dropped 7 bases, with 1 base sitting between them. CDR3 length equals 10 residues. The CDR3 sequence: CASSNGELFF. CDR3 nucleotide sequence: TGTGCCAGTAGTAACGGGGAGCTGTTTTTT.

The chain has TRBV10-3 and TRBJ2-1, with 7 nucleotides matching TRBD2. The CDR3 totals 12 residues. CDR1 is ENHRY, CDR2 SYGVKD, per germline. V lost 2 bases, J lost 12 bases, and 4 bases stayed unmatched. For the CDR3, the DNA is TGTGCCATCAGTGAGACGACGGGGGGGCAGTTCTTC. Its translation is CAISETTGGQFF.